The 13 T cell receptor beta chains below were found in one sample sequenced in a study of blood T cell repertoires in COVID-19. The protocol was immunoSEQ multiplex PCR, while the TCRdb copy is restricted to in-frame clones and leaves out a portion. The sample records around 180,000 clones, less than 85% being singletons. The sample comprised PBMCs or T cells enriched from blood (not recorded which). The source of these receptors is a middle-aged man who had recovered from COVID-19.

This chain uses TRBV19 with TRBJ2-7, with 7 bases matching TRBD1. CDR3 length: 14 residues. Trimming removed 6 bases from V and 2 bases from J; junction bases left unmatched: 7. Per germline, CDR1 LNHDA and CDR2 SQIVND (reference sequence). The CDR3 coding sequence is TGTGCCAGTAGCACGACAGGGTACCCCTACGAGCAGTACTTC. It encodes CASSTTGYPYEQYF.

The chain is built from TRBV20-1 and TRBJ1-4; D is unclear. V was pared by 3 bases and J by 8 bases, with 13 bases between. Germline V gives CDR1 DFQATT, CDR2 SNEGSKA (reference sequence). The CDR3 length is 13 residues. The DNA for the CDR3 is TGCAGTGCTAGTGGTAGCGCGGCGGAAAAACTGTTTTTT. The encoded protein is CSASGSAAEKLFF.

This sequence joins TRBV21-1 and TRBJ1-5; the D call in the table, TRBD1, was not verified against the DNA. TRBV21-1 is flagged as a pseudogene. This CDR3 has 14 residues. This chain's CDR3 is CASSKEGGHAPQHF. In DNA, the CDR3 is TGTGCCAGCAGCAAAGAAGGGGGTCATGCGCCCCAGCATTTT.

The rearrangement joins TRBV20-1 to TRBJ2-7; the match to TRBD2 covers 8 bases. CDR3 length equals 13 residues. Germline V lookup: CDR1 DFQATT, CDR2 SNEGSKA (reference sequence). The V gene end was trimmed by 6 bases and the J gene end by 3 bases; junction bases not matched to a gene: 7. Here the CDR3 DNA reads TGCAGTGCCAGTACCGGGACTAGCTACGAGCAGTACTTC. Amino acids: CSASTGTSYEQYF.

This chain links TRBV3-1 (or the pseudogene TRBV3-2) with TRBJ1-2; D is undetermined. There are 15 residues in the CDR3. Germline V gene sequence: CDR1 LGHDT, CDR2 YNNKEL (reference sequence). The V gene lost 3 bases and the J gene lost 7 bases, with 18 bases spanning the gap. CDR3 loop: CASSHESGGTSGYTF. Here the CDR3 DNA reads TGTGCCAGCAGCCATGAGTCGGGAGGAACGAGTGGCTACACCTTC.

The chain links TRBV11-2 to TRBJ1-3; D call uncertain. Germline values: CDR1 SGHAT, CDR2 FQNNGV. The CDR3 covers 16 residues. V was clipped by 1 base and J by 0 bases, with 10 bases between them. CDR3 protein: CASSLVEGASGNTIYF. CDR3 coding DNA: TGTGCCAGCAGCTTAGTAGAGGGTGCCTCTGGAAACACCATATATTTT.

The chain combines TRBV28 with TRBJ2-7; D is undetermined. V was pared by 2 bases and J by 1 base, with 9 bases between. Per the germline V gene, CDR1 is MDHEN and CDR2 is SYDVKM. CDR3 length: 14 residues. The CDR3 region has the DNA TGTGCCAGCAGTTTAGACATCTCGTCCTACGAGCAGTACTTC. Its protein is CASSLDISSYEQYF.

The chain uses TRBV27 and TRBJ1-2; D perhaps matches TRBD1 (6 bases). The CDR3 is made up of 17 amino acids. Per the germline V gene, CDR1 is MNHEY and CDR2 is SMNVEV (reference sequence). V lost 5 bases to trimming and J lost 1 base, with 20 bases between them. CDR3 residues: CASSRDMVNIYNYGYTF. The CDR3 DNA follows: TGTGCCAGCAGTAGGGACATGGTTAATATTTATAACTATGGCTACACCTTC.

The J gene is TRBJ1-2, the V gene TRBV6-1; D is possibly TRBD1 (6 bases). Trimming removed 5 bases at V and 3 bases at J, with 16 bases between. There are 15 residues in the CDR3. Germline CDR1 MNHNS, CDR2 SASEGT. CDR3 bases: TGTGCCAGCAGTACAACCAGGGGATTGGACTATGGCTACACCTTC. Translation: CASSTTRGLDYGYTF.

The chain employs TRBV9 and TRBJ2-7, with 8 bases lining up with TRBD1. Germline trimming cut 0 bases from V and 3 bases from J; bases unmatched to any gene: 5. The CDR3 is 15 residues long. Germline CDR1 reads SGDLS; CDR2 reads YYNGEE. The CDR3 DNA sequence: TGTGCCAGCAGCGTAGATGGGACAGGATACTACGAGCAGTACTTC. Protein: CASSVDGTGYYEQYF.

For this clone: Different DNA sequences within this sample yield the same CDR3. This chain uses TRBV12-3 or TRBV12-4 with TRBJ1-5, with D unresolved. Trimming cost V 6 bases and J 4 bases, with 7 bases left between them. This CDR3 comprises 12 residues. CDR3 sequence (DNA): TGTGCCAGCAGCCCCTATAATCAGCCCCAGCATTTT. Its translation: CASSPYNQPQHF.

The rearrangement links TRBV9 to TRBJ1-1; no clear D. Germline V gives CDR1 SGDLS, CDR2 YYNGEE. CDR3 size: 17 residues. V lost 3 bases to trimming and J lost 1 base, with 19 bases between them. This CDR3 is CASSAVPSITSNTEAFF. As DNA, the CDR3 is TGTGCCAGCAGCGCCGTACCGTCTATAACCTCGAACACTGAAGCTTTCTTT.

This clone was picked up a small number of times. The chain employs TRBV20-1 and TRBJ1-1, with TRBD1 matching 7 bases. The germline V gene encodes CDR1 DFQATT and CDR2 SNEGSKA (reference sequence). Germline trimming cut 3 bases from V and 8 bases from J; bases unmatched to any gene: 9. The CDR3 is made up of 13 amino acids. CDR3 protein: CSASGDRVTEAFF. The CDR3, as DNA: TGCAGTGCTAGTGGCGACAGGGTGACCGAAGCTTTCTTT.